This passage covers 9 T cell receptor beta chains from one sample sequenced in a study of shared clonotypes between healthy human individuals. Profiling relied on immunoSEQ multiplex PCR, and the TCRdb table lists in-frame clones only, not all of them. Altogether roughly 1 million clones are present, under 80% being singletons, with the ten largest covering roughly 1.5%. Sequenced: memory CD4+ T cells sorted from blood. Subset given: CD45RA-negative fraction. All receptors come from a man aged 18-30 years in good health.

This chain uses TRBV9 with TRBJ2-3, with TRBD2 matching over 12 bases. Germline V CDR1 and CDR2: SGDLS, YYNGEE. The CDR3 runs 16 residues. V gave up 0 bases and J gave up 7 bases; unmatched junction bases: 6. DNA of the CDR3: TGTGCCAGCAGCGTAGAGGGACTAGCGGGTCTGTATACGCAGTATTTT. Encoded protein: CASSVEGLAGLYTQYF.

This chain connects TRBV19 to TRBJ2-7; 9 positions match TRBD1. V trimming: 6 bases; J trimming: 6 bases; junction bases outside the gene matches: 9. CDR1 is LNHDA, CDR2 SQIVND, per germline (reference sequence). This CDR3 has 14 amino acids. The CDR3 sequence: CASRPGQGTREQYF. CDR3 nucleotides: TGTGCCAGTAGACCGGGACAGGGCACTCGCGAGCAGTACTTC.

The J gene is TRBJ1-2, the V gene TRBV2; D remains ambiguous. The CDR3 has 13 residues. Trimming cost V 10 bases and J 3 bases, with 15 bases left between them. Germline V CDR1 and CDR2: SNHLY, FYNNEI. The CDR3 loop is CATRAQAHYGYTF. The CDR3 region has the DNA TGTGCCACCCGGGCCCAAGCACACTATGGCTACACCTTC.

This clone is a singleton in its sample. The rearrangement uses TRBV5-7 and TRBJ2-4, with 7 bases fitting TRBD1. TRBV5-7 is designated an ORF whose function remains uncertain. This CDR3 region has 16 residues. V was pared by 4 bases and J by 0 bases, with 7 bases of the junction left unmatched. CDR3 loop: CASSARDSLAKNIQYF. The DNA for the CDR3 is TGTGCCAGCAGCGCCCGGGACAGCCTAGCCAAAAACATTCAGTACTTC.

The chain recombines TRBV6-4 with TRBJ2-7, with D possibly TRBD2 on 5 matching bases. CDR1 and CDR2 from the germline V gene are MRHNA and SNTAGT. The V end was cut by 8 bases, the J end by 4 bases, with 18 bases between. The CDR3 loop spans 14 amino acids. This CDR3 reads CASWERGRRYEQYF. The CDR3 region has the DNA TGTGCCAGCTGGGAGAGAGGGAGAAGATACGAGCAGTACTTC.

The CDR3 region is CASSIAWTGTKNIQYF. The CDR3 bases are TGTGCCAGTAGTATAGCCTGGACAGGGACCAAAAACATTCAGTACTTC. V is TRBV19 and J is TRBJ2-4, with 8 bases fitting TRBD1. The CDR3 has 16 amino acids. The germline V gene encodes CDR1 LNHDA and CDR2 SQIVND (reference sequence). The ends lost 1 base at V and 2 bases at J; junction bases unmatched: 4.

The rearrangement joins TRBV27 to TRBJ1-2; 7 bases are shared with TRBD1. Germline values: CDR1 MNHEY, CDR2 SMNVEV (reference sequence). The J segment lost 5 bases and the V segment lost 2 bases, leaving 8 bases of the junction unmatched. This CDR3 spans 15 amino acids. This CDR3 reads CASSLPLDRAYGYTF. The CDR3 DNA follows: TGTGCCAGCAGTTTACCCCTCGACAGGGCTTATGGCTACACCTTC.

The V call is TRBV5-1, the J call TRBJ1-1, with D possibly TRBD1 on 5 matching bases. Germline V gene lookup returns CDR1 SGHRS and CDR2 YFSETQ. This CDR3 contains 14 residues. V was shortened by 2 bases and J by 0 bases, with 8 bases between the two germline ends. The CDR3 DNA follows: TGCGCCAGCAGCTTTAGGGGAGTGAACACTGAAGCTTTCTTT. It is translated as CASSFRGVNTEAFF.

This clone appeared a single time. The same CDR3 also results from other DNA sequences found in this sample. This chain links TRBV5-4 with TRBJ2-5; TRBD1 or TRBD2 may be the D gene (5 bases each). Trimming left V 0 bases short and J 5 bases short, with 8 bases between. CDR1 is SGHNT and CDR2 is YYREEE in the germline V gene (reference sequence). The length of the CDR3 is 13 residues. CDR3 sequence (DNA): TGTGCCAGCAGCTTGGCAGGGACGGAGACCCAGTACTTC. It yields the protein CASSLAGTETQYF.